This TCR beta chain originates from a study of response to subunit inactivated influenza vaccine. General study points: Authors suggested that a seasonal influenza vaccination recruits few new T cells each time.

Comment on this clonotype: Its antigen remains unidentified.

TCRdb analysed the RT-PCR reads with MiXCR anew, one entry per CDR3 protein. The table has roughly 760,000 distinct CDR3 sequences, 21% seen once. Germline V gene data show CDR1 as DFQATT and CDR2 as SNEGSKA (reference sequence). V lost 2 bases to trimming and J lost 3 bases, with 11 bases between them. The CDR3 consists of 14 residues. The genes are TRBV20-1 and TRBJ1-5, with D hard to call. The source is a man over 45 who received an inactivated influenza vaccine. The starting material was PBMCs from blood, obtained 4 to 6 days after vaccination. The CDR3 nucleotides read TGCAGTGCTAGACCAGGATCCGCCAATCAGCCCCAGCATTTT. Translated, it gives CSARPGSANQPQHF.